Sequencing of this TCR beta chain was carried out in a study of control samples from healthy donors and cancer patients. Sequencing was performed with immunoSEQ multiplex PCR; in TCRdb, only in-frame clones are kept and a portion is missing. The sample consists of some 74,000 clones, roughly 93% of them appearing once. V gave up 4 bases and J gave up 7 bases; unmatched junction bases: 7. The length of the CDR3 is 15 residues. Germline values: CDR1 SGHTA, CDR2 FQGNSA. The chain couples TRBV7-2 to TRBJ2-1; 10 nucleotides line up with TRBD2. The clonotype comes from a woman aged 30 to 39 in good health. Sequenced: blood. CDR3 sequence (DNA): TGTGCCAGCAGCTGGAGGACTAGCGGTTCTAATGAGCAGTTCTTC. Translated, it gives CASSWRTSGSNEQFF.